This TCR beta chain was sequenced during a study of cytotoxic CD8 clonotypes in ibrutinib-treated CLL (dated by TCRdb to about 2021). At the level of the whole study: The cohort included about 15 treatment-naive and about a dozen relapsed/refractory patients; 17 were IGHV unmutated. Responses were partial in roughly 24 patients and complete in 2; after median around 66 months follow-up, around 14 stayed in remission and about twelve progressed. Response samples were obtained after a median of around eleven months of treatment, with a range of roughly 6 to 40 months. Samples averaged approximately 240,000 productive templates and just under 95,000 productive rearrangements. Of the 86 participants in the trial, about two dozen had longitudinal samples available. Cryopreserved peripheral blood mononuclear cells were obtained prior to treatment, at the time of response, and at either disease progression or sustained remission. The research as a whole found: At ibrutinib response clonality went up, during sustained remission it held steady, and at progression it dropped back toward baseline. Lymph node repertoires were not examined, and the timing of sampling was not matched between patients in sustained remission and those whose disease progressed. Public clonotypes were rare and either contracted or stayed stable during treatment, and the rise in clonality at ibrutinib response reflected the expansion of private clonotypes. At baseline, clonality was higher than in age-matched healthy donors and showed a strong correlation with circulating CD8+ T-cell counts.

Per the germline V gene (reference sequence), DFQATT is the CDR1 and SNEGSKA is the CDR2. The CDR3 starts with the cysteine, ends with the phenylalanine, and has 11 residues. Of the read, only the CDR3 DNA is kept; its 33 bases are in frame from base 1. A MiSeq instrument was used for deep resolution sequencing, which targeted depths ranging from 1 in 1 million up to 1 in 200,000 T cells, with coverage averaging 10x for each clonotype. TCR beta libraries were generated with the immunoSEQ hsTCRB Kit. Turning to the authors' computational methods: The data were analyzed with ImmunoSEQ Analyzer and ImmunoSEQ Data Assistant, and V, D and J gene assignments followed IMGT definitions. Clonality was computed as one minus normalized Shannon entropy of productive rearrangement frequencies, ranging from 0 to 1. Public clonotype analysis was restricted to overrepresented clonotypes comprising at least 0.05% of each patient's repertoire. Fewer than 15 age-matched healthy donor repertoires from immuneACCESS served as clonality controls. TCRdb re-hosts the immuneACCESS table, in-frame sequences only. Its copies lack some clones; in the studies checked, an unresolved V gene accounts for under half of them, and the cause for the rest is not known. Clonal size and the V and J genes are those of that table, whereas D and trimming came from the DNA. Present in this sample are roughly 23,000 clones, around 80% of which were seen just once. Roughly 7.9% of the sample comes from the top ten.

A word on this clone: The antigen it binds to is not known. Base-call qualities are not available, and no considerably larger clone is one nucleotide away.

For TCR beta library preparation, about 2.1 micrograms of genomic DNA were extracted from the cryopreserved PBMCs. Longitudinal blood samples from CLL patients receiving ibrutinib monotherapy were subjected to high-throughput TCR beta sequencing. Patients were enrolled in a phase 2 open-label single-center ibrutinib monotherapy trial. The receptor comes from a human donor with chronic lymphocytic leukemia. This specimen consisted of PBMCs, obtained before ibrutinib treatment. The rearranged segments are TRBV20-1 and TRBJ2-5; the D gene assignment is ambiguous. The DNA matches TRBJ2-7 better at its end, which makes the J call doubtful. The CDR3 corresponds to CSARLSYEQYF. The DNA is TGCAGTGCTAGACTCTCCTACGAGCAGTACTTC.